These 27 T cell receptor beta chains were sequenced from one sample in a study of T cells in Graves' hyperthyroidism and ophthalmopathy. Regions amplified from RNA transcripts were the TCR beta CDR3 regions. HTBI primers were employed in a first-round RT-PCR of the TCR CDR3. One entry per CDR3 protein, called by TCRdb with MiXCR from the multiplex PCR reads. The sample shows about 360,000 distinct CDR3 sequences, 13% of them seen only once. The sequenced material came from blood. The receptors originated from a woman between 18 and 29 years old with Graves' hyperthyroidism.

At least ten counts were recorded for this clonotype. The V gene is TRBV7-9, the J gene TRBJ2-1, with 9 bases identical to TRBD1. V shed 5 bases, J shed 15 bases, and the junction held 17 bases outside the gene matches. CDR1 and CDR2 (germline): SEHNR, FQNEAQ (reference sequence). This CDR3 region has 15 residues. This CDR3 reads CASSPRQGGLRRPFF. The CDR3 nucleotides are TGTGCCAGCAGCCCACGACAGGGGGGTCTAAGGCGGCCGTTCTTC.

The V and J genes are TRBV6-1 and TRBJ1-2, with D uncertain. The CDR3 sequence is 12 residues long. Per the germline V gene, CDR1 is MNHNS and CDR2 is SASEGT. V was shortened by 3 bases and J by 5 bases, with 7 bases between the two germline ends. Written as DNA, the CDR3 is TGTGCCAGCAGTGACAGGTTTTATGGCTACACCTTC. Translated, it gives CASSDRFYGYTF.

This clonotype has at least ten counts. V is TRBV19 and J is TRBJ2-5; D is perhaps TRBD2 (6 bases). The CDR3 length is 16 residues. Trimming removed 4 bases at V and 6 bases at J, with 21 bases between. Germline lookup yields CDR1 LNHDA and CDR2 SQIVND (reference sequence). For the CDR3, the DNA is TGTGCCAGTAGTAGCGGGGCGACTTCAGTTGGGAAGACCCAGTACTTC. Amino acid sequence: CASSSGATSVGKTQYF.

This clonotype was found a few times. The chain carries TRBV3-1 and TRBJ1-2; 7 bases agree with TRBD1. Per germline, CDR1 LGHDT and CDR2 YNNKEL (reference sequence). The CDR3 has 13 amino acids. V shed 7 bases, J shed 5 bases, and the junction held 7 bases outside the gene matches. The CDR3 DNA reads as TGTGCCAGCACCCAGGGACAGCCTTATGGCTACACCTTC. Translated, it gives CASTQGQPYGYTF.

The rearrangement joins TRBV20-1 to TRBJ1-2; D ambiguous. There are 12 residues in the CDR3. Trimming stripped 5 bases from V and 0 bases from J, with 7 bases between. The germline CDR1 and CDR2 sequences are DFQATT and SNEGSKA (reference sequence). CDR3 in amino acids: CSASGTNYGYTF. The CDR3 region has the DNA TGCAGTGCTTCCGGGACTAACTATGGCTACACCTTC.

There are many counts of this clonotype. The chain couples TRBV28 to TRBJ1-1; D is unclear. The V gene lost 5 bases and the J gene lost 0 bases, with 7 bases spanning the gap. Looked up from germline, CDR1 is MDHEN and CDR2 is SYDVKM. This CDR3 has 13 residues. The CDR3 protein is CASSRDLNTEAFF. The CDR3 DNA reads TGTGCCAGCAGTCGAGATTTGAACACTGAAGCTTTCTTT. Looking up the rest from reference TRBV28 and TRBJ1-1 gives the full variable domain: DVKVTQSSRYLVKRTGEKVFLECVQDMDHENMFWYRQDPGLGLRLIYFSYDVKMKEKGDIPEGYSVSREKKERFSLILESASTNQTSMYLCASSRDLNTEAFFGQGTRLTVV.

In its sample, this clonotype was seen many times. CDR3 nucleotide sequence: TGTGCCAGCGGCCCCGGGGAATCCTACGAGCAGTACTTC. Its translation is CASGPGESYEQYF. The gene calls are TRBV27 and TRBJ2-7, with a tentative D call TRBD2 (5 bases). Trimming shortened V by 8 bases and J by 1 base, and 12 bases separated the two germline ends. The CDR3 consists of 13 residues. Per germline, CDR1 MNHEY and CDR2 SMNVEV (reference sequence).

This clonotype was observed many times. This rearrangement joins TRBV28 to TRBJ1-2; TRBD1 matches 10 bases. The CDR3 has 15 residues. The junction had 14 bases not matched to a gene; V was cut back by 8 bases and J by 8 bases. In germline, CDR1 is MDHEN, CDR2 SYDVKM. In DNA, the CDR3 is TGTGCCAGCTCCCTTACCGGGACAGGGGCGTCAGGCTACACCTTC. Amino acids: CASSLTGTGASGYTF.

There are many counts of this clonotype. This sequence joins TRBV29-1 and TRBJ2-1, with 9 nucleotides matching TRBD1. Germline V gives CDR1 SQVTM, CDR2 ANQGSEA. Unmatched junction bases numbered 4, after V lost 3 bases and J lost 4 bases. CDR3 length: 14 residues. The CDR3 is CSVDPGQGYNEQFF. DNA for the CDR3: TGCAGCGTTGACCCGGGACAGGGTTACAATGAGCAGTTCTTC.

This clonotype was observed at least ten times. The chain employs TRBV11-1 and TRBJ2-7; 8 bases align to TRBD1. The CDR3 extends over 15 amino acids. The germline V gene encodes CDR1 SGHAT and CDR2 FQDESV (reference sequence). Losses at the gene ends were 2 bases for V and 5 bases for J; bases not matched to a gene: 8. This CDR3 is CASSLLRTGLDEQYF. In DNA, the CDR3 is TGTGCCAGCAGCTTACTTCGGACAGGGCTCGACGAGCAGTACTTC. Drawing the rest from reference TRBV11-1 and TRBJ2-7, the complete variable domain is EAEVAQSPRYKITEKSQAVAFWCDPISGHATLYWYRQILGQGPELLVQFQDESVVDDSQLPKDRFSAERLKGVDSTLKIQPAELGDSAMYLCASSLLRTGLDEQYFGPGTRLTVT.

The chain recombines TRBV4-1 with TRBJ2-1; the D gene is possibly TRBD1 (5 bases). Germline CDR1 and CDR2: MGHRA and YSYEKL. The CDR3 totals 13 residues. V dropped 2 bases and J dropped 9 bases, with 11 bases sitting between them. The CDR3 reads CASSQLGVGEQFF. The CDR3 nucleotides read TGCGCCAGCAGCCAACTAGGGGTTGGTGAGCAGTTCTTC.

A few counts support this clonotype. The chain carries TRBV9 and TRBJ1-1; D not certain. Germline V gene sequence: CDR1 SGDLS, CDR2 YYNGEE. The CDR3 has 13 amino acids. V was shortened by 3 bases and J by 7 bases, with 13 bases between the two germline ends. CDR3: CASSDQRGLEAFF. DNA for the CDR3: TGTGCCAGCAGCGACCAGCGCGGACTTGAAGCTTTCTTT.

This clonotype was counted a few times. The rearrangement uses TRBV3-1 and TRBJ2-1; either TRBD1 or TRBD2 may fit D (6 bases each). V lost 11 bases and J 9 bases, leaving 17 bases between the germline ends. Germline values: CDR1 LGHDT, CDR2 YNNKEL (reference sequence). This CDR3 is built from 12 residues. In nucleotides, the CDR3 is TGTGCCGTTGGCCTGGGGGGCGGTGAGCAGTTCTTC. Its protein is CAVGLGGGEQFF.

V gene TRBV30 combines with J gene TRBJ1-2; TRBD1 might be the D (6 bases). The length of the CDR3 is 14 residues. Trimming shortened V by 0 bases and J by 7 bases, and 15 bases separated the two germline ends. Germline V gene lookup returns CDR1 GTSNPN and CDR2 SVGIG (reference sequence). The CDR3 region has the DNA TGTGCCTGGAGTGTATCTGGTCAGGGGATTGGCTACACCTTC. Protein sequence: CAWSVSGQGIGYTF.

This clonotype was seen only a few times. The rearrangement uses TRBV20-1 and TRBJ1-1, with D possibly TRBD1 on 5 matching bases. CDR1 is DFQATT and CDR2 is SNEGSKA in the germline V gene (reference sequence). The CDR3 length is 15 residues. The ends were cut back, 1 base at V and 1 base at J, with 13 bases in the middle. CDR3 residues: CSARGLGQGNTEAFF. In DNA form, the CDR3 reads TGCAGTGCTAGAGGTTTGGGGCAGGGGAACACTGAAGCTTTCTTT.

This chain connects TRBV4-1 to TRBJ1-3; no definite D call. The germline gives CDR1 MGHRA, CDR2 YSYEKL. The CDR3 runs 15 residues. V lost 1 base and J 4 bases, leaving 11 bases between the germline ends. CDR3 sequence reads: CASSQGWIGGNTIYF. CDR3 DNA: TGCGCCAGCAGCCAAGGATGGATAGGCGGAAACACCATATATTTT.

V usage is TRBV11-2 and J usage is TRBJ2-5; 8 bases match TRBD2. This CDR3 has 15 amino acids. Losses at the gene ends were 7 bases for V and 4 bases for J; bases not matched to a gene: 11. Germline assignment: CDR1 SGHAT and CDR2 FQNNGV. CDR3 sequence reads: CASNGGGLGGETQYF. CDR3 nucleotides: TGTGCCAGCAACGGGGGGGGTCTAGGAGGAGAGACCCAGTACTTC.

This clonotype has just a few counts. V usage is TRBV3-1 and J usage is TRBJ1-3; D gene unclear. Germline V CDR1 and CDR2: LGHDT, YNNKEL (reference sequence). This CDR3 contains 15 residues. V lost 5 bases to trimming and J lost 2 bases, with 13 bases between them. This CDR3 reads CASSVSGSPGNTIYF. CDR3 in DNA: TGTGCCAGCAGCGTTTCCGGGAGCCCTGGAAACACCATATATTTT.

This clonotype was counted ten times or more. The chain links TRBV28 to TRBJ1-1, with a tentative D call TRBD1 (5 bases). Germline-derived CDR1 and CDR2 are MDHEN and SYDVKM. V gave up 2 bases and J gave up 9 bases, with 19 bases separating them. The CDR3 sequence is 15 residues long. The CDR3 bases are TGTGCCAGCAGTTTACTGGGGCTGGGAATCCAGCAAGCTTTCTTT. This gives the protein CASSLLGLGIQQAFF.

This clonotype came up many times. CDR3: CASTRANADTQYF. CDR3 DNA sequence: TGTGCCAGCACAAGGGCTAACGCAGATACGCAGTATTTT. The chain is built from TRBV13 and TRBJ2-3; D not certain. Germline CDR1 and CDR2: PRHDT and FYEKMQ (reference sequence). The ends were cut back, 7 bases at V and 4 bases at J, with 12 bases in the middle. This CDR3 contains 13 residues.

The table lists this clonotype with many counts. This chain joins TRBV3-1 and TRBJ2-3, with D unresolved. CDR3 length: 18 amino acids. V was cut by 1 base and J by 3 bases, with 20 bases left in between. Germline V gene lookup returns CDR1 LGHDT and CDR2 YNNKEL (reference sequence). The CDR3 DNA follows: TGTGCCAGCAGCCAAGGATACACGGCCACGCTCGCGACAGATACGCAGTATTTT. Translation: CASSQGYTATLATDTQYF.

In this sample, this clonotype turned up a few times. The CDR3 reads CASSIFNQPQHF. CDR3 DNA sequence: TGTGCCAGTAGTATATTTAATCAGCCCCAGCATTTT. The chain is built from TRBV19 and TRBJ1-5; D unresolved. The CDR3 totals 12 residues. The V and J ends lost 2 bases and 4 bases respectively, with 3 bases between them. Germline V CDR1 and CDR2: LNHDA, SQIVND (reference sequence).

This clonotype was observed many times. In DNA, the CDR3 is TGTGCCAGCAGTCCGGCAGTTGACAGTGCCCAAGAGACCCAGTACTTC. This gives the protein CASSPAVDSAQETQYF. The gene calls are TRBV12-3 or TRBV12-4 and TRBJ2-5; the D gene is possibly TRBD1 (5 bases). This CDR3 region has 16 residues. V lost 5 bases and J lost 1, with 17 bases in between.

This clonotype was observed a few times. The rearrangement joins TRBV29-1 to TRBJ2-1; 10 bases align to TRBD2. V was clipped by 3 bases and J by 5 bases; unmatched bases: 7. This CDR3 has 15 residues. CDR1 and CDR2 (germline): SQVTM, ANQGSEA. CDR3 in amino acids: CSVEPWLAGDNEQFF. Here the CDR3 DNA reads TGCAGCGTTGAGCCCTGGCTAGCGGGGGACAATGAGCAGTTCTTC.

This clonotype was observed a handful of times. The V gene is TRBV6-2 or TRBV6-3, the J gene TRBJ1-2, with D possibly matching TRBD1 (5 bases). Germline V lookup: CDR1 MNHEY, CDR2 SVGEGT. Deletions cut 5 bases from V and 4 bases from J, with 11 bases between. This CDR3 has 13 amino acids. CDR3 bases: TGTGCCAGCAGTGGCAGGGTGACCTATGGCTACACCTTC. Amino acids: CASSGRVTYGYTF.

Only a few counts were recorded for this clonotype. The chain joins TRBV28 to TRBJ2-1, with 8 bases matching TRBD2. The CDR3 covers 15 residues. V was pared by 4 bases and J by 4 bases, with 6 bases of the junction left unmatched. Germline CDR1 reads MDHEN; CDR2 reads SYDVKM. CDR3: CASSSIAGKYNEQFF. In DNA form, the CDR3 reads TGTGCCAGCAGTTCGATAGCGGGGAAATACAATGAGCAGTTCTTC. Variable domain in full (rest from reference TRBV28 and TRBJ2-1): DVKVTQSSRYLVKRTGEKVFLECVQDMDHENMFWYRQDPGLGLRLIYFSYDVKMKEKGDIPEGYSVSREKKERFSLILESASTNQTSMYLCASSSIAGKYNEQFFGPGTRLTVL.

This clonotype was counted at least ten times. The rearrangement joins TRBV27 to TRBJ1-6; the match to TRBD1 covers 9 bases. The CDR3 is 16 amino acids. The V and J ends lost 6 bases and 7 bases, in that order; junction bases with no gene match: 10. CDR1 MNHEY and CDR2 SMNVEV come from the germline V gene (reference sequence). The CDR3, as DNA: TGTGCCAGCAGCCGTCCCCGGGACAGGGCCAATTCACCCCTCCACTTT. Its translation: CASSRPRDRANSPLHF.